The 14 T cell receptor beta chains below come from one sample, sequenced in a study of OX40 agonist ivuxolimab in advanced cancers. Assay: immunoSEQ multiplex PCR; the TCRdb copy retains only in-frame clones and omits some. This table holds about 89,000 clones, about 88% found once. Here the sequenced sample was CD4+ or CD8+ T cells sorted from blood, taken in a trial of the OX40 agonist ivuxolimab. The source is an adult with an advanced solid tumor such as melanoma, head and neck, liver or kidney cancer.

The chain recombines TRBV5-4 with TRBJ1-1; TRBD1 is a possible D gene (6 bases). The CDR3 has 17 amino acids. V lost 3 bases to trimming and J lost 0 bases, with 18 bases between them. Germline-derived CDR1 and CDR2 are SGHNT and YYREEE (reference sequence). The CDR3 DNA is TGTGCCAGCAGCTGGGGGCCTTTGGGGGCCCTGAACACTGAAGCTTTCTTT. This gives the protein CASSWGPLGALNTEAFF. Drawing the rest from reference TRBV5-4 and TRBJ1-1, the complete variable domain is ETGVTQSPTHLIKTRGQQVTLRCSSQSGHNTVSWYQQALGQGPQFIFQYYREEENGRGNFPPRFSGLQFPNYSSELNVNALELDDSALYLCASSWGPLGALNTEAFFGQGTRLTVV.

CDR3: CASSLEGQGSQPQHF. CDR3 nucleotide sequence: TGCGCCAGCAGCTTGGAGGGTCAGGGGTCTCAGCCCCAGCATTTT. The genes are TRBV5-1 and TRBJ1-5; tentatively, D is TRBD1 (6 bases). Germline V gives CDR1 SGHRS, CDR2 YFSETQ. Trimming removed 0 bases at V and 6 bases at J, with 13 bases between. The CDR3 runs to 15 residues.

The CDR3 sequence: CASSDRLRVRQPQHF. CDR3 DNA: TGCGCCAGCAGTGACCGATTGCGCGTTCGTCAGCCCCAGCATTTT. The chain has TRBV10-2 and TRBJ1-5; no clear D. The V gene lost 3 bases and the J gene lost 6 bases, with 15 bases spanning the gap. CDR1 is WSHSY and CDR2 is SAAADI in the germline V gene. The CDR3 contains 15 residues.

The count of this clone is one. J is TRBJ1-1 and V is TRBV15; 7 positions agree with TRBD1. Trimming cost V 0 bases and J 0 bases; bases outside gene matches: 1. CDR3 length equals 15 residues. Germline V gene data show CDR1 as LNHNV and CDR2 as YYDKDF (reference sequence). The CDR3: CATSREGQMNTEAFF. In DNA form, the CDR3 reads TGTGCCACCAGCAGAGAGGGACAGATGAACACTGAAGCTTTCTTT.

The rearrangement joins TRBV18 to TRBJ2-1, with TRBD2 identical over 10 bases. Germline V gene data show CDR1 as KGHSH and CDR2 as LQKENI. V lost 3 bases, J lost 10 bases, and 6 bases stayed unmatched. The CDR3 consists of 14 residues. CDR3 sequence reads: CASSPGLASGEQFF. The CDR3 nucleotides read TGTGCCAGCTCACCGGGACTAGCGTCGGGAGAGCAGTTCTTC.

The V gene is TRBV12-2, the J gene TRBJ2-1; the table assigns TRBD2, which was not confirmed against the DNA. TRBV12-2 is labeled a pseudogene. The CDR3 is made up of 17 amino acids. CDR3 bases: TGTGCAAGTCGCTTAGCGCCTTGGACTAGCGGGGGCAATGAGCAGTTCTTC. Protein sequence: CASRLAPWTSGGNEQFF.

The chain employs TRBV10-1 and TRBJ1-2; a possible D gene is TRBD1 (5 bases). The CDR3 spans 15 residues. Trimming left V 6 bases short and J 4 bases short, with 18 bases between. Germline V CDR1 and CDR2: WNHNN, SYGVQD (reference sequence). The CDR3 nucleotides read TGCGCCAGCAGCGGTCAGGACAAGGTTTCCTATGGCTACACCTTC. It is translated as CASSGQDKVSYGYTF.

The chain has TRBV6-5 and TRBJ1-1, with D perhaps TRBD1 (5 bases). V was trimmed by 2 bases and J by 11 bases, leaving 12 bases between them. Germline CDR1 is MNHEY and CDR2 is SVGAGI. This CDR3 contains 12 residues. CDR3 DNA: TGTGCCAGCAGTTACCCGGGACTGAGGGCTTTCTTT. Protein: CASSYPGLRAFF.

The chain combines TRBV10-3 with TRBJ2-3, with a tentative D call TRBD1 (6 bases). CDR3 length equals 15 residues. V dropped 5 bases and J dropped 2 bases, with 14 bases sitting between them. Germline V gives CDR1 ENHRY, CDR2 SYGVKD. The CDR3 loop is CAISPDRLLTDTQYF. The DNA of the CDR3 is TGTGCCATCAGTCCTGACAGGCTACTCACAGATACGCAGTATTTT.

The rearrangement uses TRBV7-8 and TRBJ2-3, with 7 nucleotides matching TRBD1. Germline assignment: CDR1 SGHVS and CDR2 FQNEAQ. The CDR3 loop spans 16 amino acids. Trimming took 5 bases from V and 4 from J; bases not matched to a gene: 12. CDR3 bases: TGTGCCAGCAGCCCGCCAGCGACAGGGAAGTCAGATACGCAGTATTTT. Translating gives CASSPPATGKSDTQYF.

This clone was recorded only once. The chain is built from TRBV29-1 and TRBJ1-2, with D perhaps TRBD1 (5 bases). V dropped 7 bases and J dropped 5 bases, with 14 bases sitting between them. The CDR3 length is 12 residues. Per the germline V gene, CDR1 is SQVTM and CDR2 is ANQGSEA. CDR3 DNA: TGCAGCGCATCCGAGACAGCATATGGCTACACCTTC. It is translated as CSASETAYGYTF.

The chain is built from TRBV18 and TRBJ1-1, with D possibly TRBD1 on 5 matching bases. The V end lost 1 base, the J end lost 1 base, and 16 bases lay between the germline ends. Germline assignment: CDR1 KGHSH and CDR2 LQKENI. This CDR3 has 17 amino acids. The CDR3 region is CASSPLHLGTENTEAFF. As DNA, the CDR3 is TGTGCCAGCTCACCACTCCATTTAGGGACCGAGAACACTGAAGCTTTCTTT.

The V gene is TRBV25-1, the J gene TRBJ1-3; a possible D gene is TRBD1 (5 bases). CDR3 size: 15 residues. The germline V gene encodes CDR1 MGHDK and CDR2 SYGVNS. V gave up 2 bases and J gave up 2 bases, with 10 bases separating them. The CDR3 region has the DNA TGTGCCAGCAGTGAACCGGCAGGGACTGGAAACACCATATATTTT. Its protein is CASSEPAGTGNTIYF.

The CDR3: CASSRGPPGDTQYF. DNA for the CDR3: TGTGCCAGCAGTCGGGGACCGCCCGGAGATACGCAGTATTTT. This chain links TRBV6-6 with TRBJ2-3, with D possibly being TRBD1 or TRBD2 (5 bases each). V shed 5 bases and J shed 5 bases, with 14 bases lying between them. This CDR3 is built from 14 residues. Germline assignment: CDR1 MNHNY and CDR2 SVGAGI (reference sequence).